These 8 T cell receptor beta chains originate from one sample sequenced in a study of T-cell memory formation after mild COVID-19. TCRdb used MiXCR to reprocess the 5' RACE reads, holding one entry per CDR3 protein. The table lists roughly 280,000 distinct CDR3 sequences, 15% to 20% of them singletons. Sequenced input: PBMCs or a T cell subset sorted from them (not recorded which). The receptors were sampled from a young man who had mild COVID-19 (a few samples of this study predate the infection). Cell type and time point are not known.

V and J are TRBV2 and TRBJ2-5; possible D gene TRBD2, 5 bases. V lost 8 bases and J lost 1, with 11 bases in between. The V gene's germline CDR1 is SNHLY and CDR2 FYNNEI. This CDR3 is 13 amino acids long. The CDR3 DNA follows: TGTGCCAGCGGGAGAGGAGGCCAAGAGACCCAGTACTTC. The encoded protein is CASGRGGQETQYF.

This chain connects TRBV7-2 to TRBJ1-4; TRBD1 might be the D (5 bases). V dropped 6 bases and J dropped 3 bases, with 14 bases sitting between them. Looked up from germline, CDR1 is SGHTA and CDR2 is FQGNSA. The CDR3 is 15 amino acids. The CDR3 nucleotides are TGTGCCAGCAGTGATCGGGGGTCAGCTAATGAAAAACTGTTTTTT. This encodes CASSDRGSANEKLFF. The whole variable domain, filled in from reference TRBV7-2 and TRBJ1-4, reads GAGVSQSPSNKVTEKGKDVELRCDPISGHTALYWYRQSLGQGLEFLIYFQGNSAPDKSGLPSDRFSAERTGGSVSTLTIQRTQQEDSAVYLCASSDRGSANEKLFFGSGTQLSVL.

This clonotype appeared a few times. V and J are TRBV7-2 and TRBJ2-7, with TRBD1 matching over 10 bases. V trimming: 5 bases; J trimming: 7 bases; junction bases outside the gene matches: 8. The CDR3 is 14 residues long. Germline lookup yields CDR1 SGHTA and CDR2 FQGNSA. CDR3 sequence: CASSPRTGGREQYF. The CDR3, as DNA: TGTGCCAGCAGCCCACGGACAGGGGGGAGAGAGCAGTACTTC.

This clonotype occurred a few times. The chain is built from TRBV7-3 and TRBJ2-5; unclear D gene. The CDR3 is 15 amino acids. V was pared by 1 base and J by 5 bases, with 14 bases between. CDR1 and CDR2 (germline): SGHTA, FQGTGA. Here the CDR3 DNA reads TGTGCCAGCAGCTTAAGCCCACGATCCGGGGAGACCCAGTACTTC. It translates to CASSLSPRSGETQYF.

This clonotype was detected a few times. The V and J genes are TRBV7-7 and TRBJ2-5; TRBD2 aligns across 12 bases. This CDR3 spans 15 amino acids. Germline CDR1 and CDR2: SSHAT and FNYEAQ (reference sequence). Germline trimming cut 5 bases from V and 5 bases from J; bases unmatched to any gene: 6. The CDR3 protein is CASSQRLAGVETQYF. In DNA, the CDR3 is TGTGCCAGCAGCCAACGACTAGCGGGGGTGGAGACCCAGTACTTC.

The gene calls are TRBV7-8 and TRBJ2-1; D perhaps matches TRBD2 (6 bases). Germline V gene data show CDR1 as SGHVS and CDR2 as FQNEAQ. Trimming shortened V by 11 bases and J by 0 bases, and 17 bases separated the two germline ends. The CDR3 is 15 residues long. CDR3 amino acids: CAGSLIGGSYNEQFF. Here the CDR3 DNA reads TGTGCCGGAAGTCTTATCGGGGGCTCCTACAATGAGCAGTTCTTC.

The rearrangement links TRBV18 to TRBJ1-4; D not resolved. The germline V and J ends were trimmed by 5 bases and 0 bases, with 7 bases remaining between them. The CDR3 has 14 residues. Germline CDR1 is KGHSH and CDR2 is LQKENI. The CDR3 region has the DNA TGTGCCAGCTCATTGGTCGCAACTAATGAAAAACTGTTTTTT. This encodes CASSLVATNEKLFF.

There are a few counts of this clonotype. The rearrangement joins TRBV6-5 to TRBJ1-3, with D maybe TRBD1 (5 bases). Per germline, CDR1 MNHEY and CDR2 SVGAGI. Trimming took 2 bases from V and 4 from J, leaving 12 bases between them. The length of the CDR3 is 15 residues. For the CDR3, the DNA is TGTGCCAGCAGTTACGCTAAAGGGGTCGGAAACACCATATATTTT. It is translated as CASSYAKGVGNTIYF.